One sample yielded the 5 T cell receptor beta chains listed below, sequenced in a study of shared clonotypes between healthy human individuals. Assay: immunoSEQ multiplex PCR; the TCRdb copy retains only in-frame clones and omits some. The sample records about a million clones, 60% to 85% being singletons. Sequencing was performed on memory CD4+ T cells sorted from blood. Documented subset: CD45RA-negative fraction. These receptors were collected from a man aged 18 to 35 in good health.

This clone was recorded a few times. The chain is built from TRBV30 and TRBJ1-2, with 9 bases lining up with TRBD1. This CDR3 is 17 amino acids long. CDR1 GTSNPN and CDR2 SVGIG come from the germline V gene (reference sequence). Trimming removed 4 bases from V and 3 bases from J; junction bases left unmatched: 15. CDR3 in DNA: TGTGCCTGGATCCCTTATTGGGGACAGGGAATCCACTATGGCTACACCTTC. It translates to CAWIPYWGQGIHYGYTF.

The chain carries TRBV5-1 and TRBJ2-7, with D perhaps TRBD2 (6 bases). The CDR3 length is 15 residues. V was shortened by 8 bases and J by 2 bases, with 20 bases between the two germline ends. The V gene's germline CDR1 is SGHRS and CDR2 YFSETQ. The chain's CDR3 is CASTTIAEGTYEQYF. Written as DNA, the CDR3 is TGCGCCAGTACCACCATAGCGGAGGGGACCTACGAGCAGTACTTC.

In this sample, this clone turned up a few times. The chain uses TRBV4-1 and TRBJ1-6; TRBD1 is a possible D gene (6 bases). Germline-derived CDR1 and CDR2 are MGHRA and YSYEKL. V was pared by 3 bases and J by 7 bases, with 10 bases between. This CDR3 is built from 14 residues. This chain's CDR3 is CASSQGDTNSPLHF. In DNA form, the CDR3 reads TGCGCCAGCAGCCAGGGGGACACCAATTCACCCCTCCACTTT.

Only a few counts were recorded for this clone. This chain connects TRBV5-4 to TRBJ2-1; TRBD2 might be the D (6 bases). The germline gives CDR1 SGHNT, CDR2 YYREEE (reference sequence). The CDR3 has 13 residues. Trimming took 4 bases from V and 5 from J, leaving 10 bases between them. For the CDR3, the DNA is TGTGCCAGCAGCCAGCGGGCGGACAATGAGCAGTTCTTC. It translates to CASSQRADNEQFF.

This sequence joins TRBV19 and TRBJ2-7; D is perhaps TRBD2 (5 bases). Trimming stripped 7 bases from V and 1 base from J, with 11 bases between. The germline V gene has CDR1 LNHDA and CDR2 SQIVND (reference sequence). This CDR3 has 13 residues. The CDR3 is CASISPGSYEQYF. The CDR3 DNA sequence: TGTGCCAGTATTTCCCCGGGATCCTACGAGCAGTACTTC.